The 15 T cell receptor beta chains below were found in one sample sequenced in a study of blood T cell repertoires in COVID-19. TCRdb's table, derived via immunoSEQ multiplex PCR, lists solely in-frame clones and lacks some. The sample consists of 85,000 to 100,000 clones, 90% of them appearing once. Sequences were obtained from peripheral blood. The receptors here all came from a man in his 60s with acute or convalescent COVID-19.

This clone was detected only a few times. The V gene is TRBV19, the J gene TRBJ1-2; 7 bases align to TRBD1. The CDR3 covers 15 residues. Per the germline V gene, CDR1 is LNHDA and CDR2 is SQIVND (reference sequence). V dropped 6 bases and J dropped 1; count of bases not matched to a gene: 8. CDR3 amino acids: CASRPSRDSNYGYTF. CDR3 bases: TGTGCCAGTAGACCATCCCGGGACAGTAACTATGGCTACACCTTC.

This chain connects TRBV6-5 to TRBJ1-1; 9 nucleotides agree with TRBD1. Germline-derived CDR1 and CDR2 are MNHEY and SVGAGI. This CDR3 is built from 13 residues. J was trimmed by 6 bases and V by 5 bases; bases with no gene match: 4. Here the CDR3 reads CASSRTGVPEAFF. Here the CDR3 DNA reads TGTGCCAGCAGTCGGACAGGGGTCCCTGAAGCTTTCTTT.

The chain links TRBV2 to TRBJ1-1, with D perhaps TRBD1 (6 bases). Germline CDR1 is SNHLY and CDR2 is FYNNEI. This CDR3 contains 13 residues. Trimming took off 4 bases at V and 6 bases at J, with 12 bases between the two ends. The CDR3 region is CASSVGGTAEAFF. The CDR3, as DNA: TGTGCCAGCAGTGTAGGGGGTACCGCTGAAGCTTTCTTT.

The chain employs TRBV3-1 (or the pseudogene TRBV3-2) and TRBJ2-1; D gene ambiguous. The CDR3 contains 12 residues. The V gene lost 3 bases and the J gene lost 5 bases, with 5 bases spanning the gap. The germline CDR1 and CDR2 sequences are LGHDT and YNNKEL (reference sequence). The CDR3 region has the DNA TGTGCCAGCAGCCAGAGTCACAATGAGCAGTTCTTC. This codes for CASSQSHNEQFF.

The chain has TRBV5-1 and TRBJ2-7, with 8 bases matching TRBD1. The germline gives CDR1 SGHRS, CDR2 YFSETQ. The V segment lost 0 bases and the J segment 6 bases; nucleotides outside the gene matches: 11. CDR3 length: 16 residues. The CDR3 region has the DNA TGCGCCAGCAGCTTGGGTTTGGGACAGGTCCCGGGCGAGCAGTACTTC. It specifies CASSLGLGQVPGEQYF.

The V and J genes are TRBV25-1 and TRBJ1-1, with 8 bases matching TRBD1. CDR3 size: 15 residues. Trimming cost V 5 bases and J 4 bases; bases outside gene matches: 9. Germline-derived CDR1 and CDR2 are MGHDK and SYGVNS. The CDR3 sequence is CASSSWTGQGTEAFF. Here the CDR3 DNA reads TGTGCCAGCAGTAGCTGGACAGGGCAGGGCACTGAAGCTTTCTTT.

The rearrangement joins TRBV2 to TRBJ2-7, with 7 positions matching TRBD1. Germline loops: CDR1 SNHLY, CDR2 FYNNEI. J lost 2 bases, V lost 3 bases, and 10 bases had no gene match. CDR3 size: 16 residues. The CDR3 bases are TGTGCCAGCAGTGAGAGGGGACAGCTACCAACCTACGAGCAGTACTTC. Translation: CASSERGQLPTYEQYF.

V is TRBV19 and J is TRBJ1-2; no reliable D call. The germline gives CDR1 LNHDA, CDR2 SQIVND (reference sequence). The CDR3 is made up of 16 amino acids. V gave up 3 bases and J gave up 3 bases, with 17 bases separating them. The CDR3 DNA reads TGTGCCAGTAGTATGGGGAGAAGGGCCCCCTACTATGGCTACACCTTC. It translates to CASSMGRRAPYYGYTF.

The rearrangement joins TRBV10-1 to TRBJ1-1, with D tentatively TRBD1 (5 bases). CDR1 WNHNN and CDR2 SYGVQD come from the germline V gene (reference sequence). The CDR3 is 14 amino acids. Between the trimmed V and J ends, which lost 8 bases and 5 bases, there was a span of 18 bases. The CDR3 is CASARTQGETEAFF. CDR3 sequence (DNA): TGCGCCAGCGCCCGGACGCAGGGTGAAACTGAAGCTTTCTTT.

The CDR3 protein is CASSFSLAGGYNEQFF. The CDR3 DNA reads as TGTGCCAGCAGCTTTTCGCTAGCGGGGGGTTACAATGAGCAGTTCTTC. The chain uses TRBV11-2 and TRBJ2-1; 11 bases match TRBD2. This CDR3 contains 16 residues. Unmatched junction bases numbered 5, after V lost 3 bases and J lost 4 bases. Germline V gives CDR1 SGHAT, CDR2 FQNNGV.

The V and J genes are TRBV7-2 and TRBJ1-2, with TRBD1 as a possible D gene (5 bases). V lost 0 bases and J lost 7, with 15 bases in between. This CDR3 comprises 15 residues. Germline CDR1 reads SGHTA; CDR2 reads FQGNSA. In DNA, the CDR3 is TGTGCCAGCAGCTTAGCCGGCAGGGACTTTGGTGGCTACACCTTC. It is translated as CASSLAGRDFGGYTF.

This chain links TRBV19 with TRBJ2-2; D perhaps matches TRBD1 (5 bases). Germline loops: CDR1 LNHDA, CDR2 SQIVND (reference sequence). Trimming took 5 bases from V and 1 from J, leaving 17 bases between them. The CDR3 sequence is 17 residues long. CDR3 nucleotide sequence: TGTGCCAGTAGTGTCCCAGGGTTTAGATTGAACACCGGGGAGCTGTTTTTT. The encoded protein is CASSVPGFRLNTGELFF. Looking up the rest from reference TRBV19 and TRBJ2-2 gives the full variable domain: DGGITQSPKYLFRKEGQNVTLSCEQNLNHDAMYWYRQDPGQGLRLIYYSQIVNDFQKGDIAEGYSVSREKKESFPLTVTSAQKNPTAFYLCASSVPGFRLNTGELFFGEGSRLTVL.

The chain uses TRBV10-2 and TRBJ2-3, with 11 bases identical to TRBD2. Germline CDR1 is WSHSY and CDR2 is SAAADI. This CDR3 spans 17 amino acids. The V gene end was trimmed by 6 bases and the J gene end by 0 bases; junction bases not matched to a gene: 8. Here the CDR3 reads CASRDSGGALSTDTQYF. In nucleotides, the CDR3 is TGCGCCAGCAGAGATAGCGGGGGGGCCTTAAGCACAGATACGCAGTATTTT.

This clone was seen just once. CDR3 protein: CASSPLGAGGLFTYNEQFF. CDR3 sequence (DNA): TGTGCCAGCAGTCCCCTCGGGGCGGGGGGCCTCTTTACTTACAATGAGCAGTTCTTC. The chain links TRBV28 to TRBJ2-1; the match to TRBD2 covers 8 bases. The CDR3 runs to 19 residues. Per germline, CDR1 MDHEN and CDR2 SYDVKM. V lost 5 bases to trimming and J lost 4 bases; unmatched junction nucleotides: 19.

This rearrangement joins TRBV2 to TRBJ1-2, with 7 bases lining up with TRBD1. The CDR3 has 14 amino acids. CDR1 is SNHLY and CDR2 is FYNNEI in the germline V gene. Trimming at V came to 4 bases and at J to 7 bases, leaving 9 bases not matched to a gene. In nucleotides, the CDR3 is TGTGCCAGCAGTGCACTTGACAGGGCGACTGGCTACACCTTC. Its protein is CASSALDRATGYTF.